This is a list of T cell receptor beta chains from one sample in a study of blood T cell repertoires in COVID-19. Assay used: immunoSEQ multiplex PCR; TCRdb lists only in-frame clones, some missing. The repertoire holds 75,000 to 95,000 clones, with roughly 85% as singletons. The sample comprised peripheral blood. The receptors here all came from a woman in her sixties or seventies with COVID-19, enrolled during active disease. CDR3s leave out the opening cysteine and the closing phenylalanine or tryptophan. Size is omitted from some rows. Given values are once, few, many or a class for expanded clones.

TRBV6-6,TRBJ2-2,NA,ASRGTRANTGELF
TRBV10-3,TRBJ2-2,once,AISEPTGGTGELF
TRBV18,TRBJ2-3,NA,ASSPDTRTQY
TRBV12-3/TRBV12-4,TRBJ1-1,NA,ASSPDRGTEAF
TRBV27,TRBJ2-1,NA,ASKGQGYNEQF
TRBV3-1/TRBV3-2,TRBJ2-3,NA,ASSPASGAFVSTDTQY
TRBV7-3,TRBJ2-1,once,ASSTRDSRHNEQF
TRBV5-5,TRBJ1-4,NA,ASRPAGDTPLMLF
TRBV24-1,TRBJ1-2,NA,ATSKQGNGYT
TRBV29-1,TRBJ1-1,NA,SVVTGQAF
TRBV2,TRBJ2-5,NA,ASATRLETQY
TRBV7-8,TRBJ1-1,NA,ASSFSGWPVNTEAF
TRBV28,TRBJ1-2,NA,ASSLPDRNYGYT
TRBV5-1,TRBJ1-4,once,ASSLEAALGEKLF
TRBV12-3/TRBV12-4,TRBJ2-1,NA,ASSFGRYNEQF
TRBV30,TRBJ1-2,NA,AWSARRTGQGSYGYT
TRBV2,TRBJ2-2,once,ASNRPPGELF
TRBV6-2/TRBV6-3,TRBJ2-4,NA,ASSWTGNIQY
TRBV30,TRBJ2-1,NA,AWSGGALAGAYNEQF
TRBV14,TRBJ1-1,NA,ASSLIRDSSEAF
TRBV7-9,TRBJ2-5,NA,ASSSSDRVTETQY
TRBV9,TRBJ2-5,NA,ASSVSWRGESRTQY
TRBV7-8,TRBJ2-1,NA,ASSRGGRDQQF
TRBV19,TRBJ2-1,NA,ASSIEGQGYNEQF
TRBV2,TRBJ1-1,NA,ASSGLYTEAF
TRBV4-1,TRBJ2-3,NA,ASSQAGASTDTQY
TRBV10-3,TRBJ1-1,once,AISGTGGNTEAF